The 30 T cell receptor beta chains reported below all come from one sample, sequenced in a study of breast tumors, draining lymph nodes, adjacent tissues. Breast cancer patients provided tissue from their axillary draining lymph nodes. One entry per CDR3 protein, called by TCRdb with MiXCR from the multiplex PCR reads. Of some 200,000 distinct CDR3 sequences listed, approximately 33% were seen once; the top ten hold 4.3%. Specimen: axillary lymph node tissue. These receptor sequences come from a female donor with breast cancer. Some clones in this sample may be carry-over from other donors' samples.

This clonotype appeared many times. The chain recombines TRBV4-1 with TRBJ2-5, with D possibly matching TRBD1 (5 bases). The V gene lost 1 base and the J gene lost 5 bases, with 14 bases spanning the gap. The CDR3 is made up of 15 amino acids. The germline V gene has CDR1 MGHRA and CDR2 YSYEKL. CDR3 DNA sequence: TGCGCCAGCAGCCAAGCCGGCCAGGGCTGGGAGACCCAGTACTTC. Its protein is CASSQAGQGWETQYF.

This clonotype was recorded at least ten times. This rearrangement joins TRBV11-2 to TRBJ1-4, with 7 bases lining up with TRBD1. V trimming: 5 bases; J trimming: 11 bases; junction bases outside the gene matches: 5. The CDR3 totals 12 residues. Germline CDR1 SGHAT, CDR2 FQNNGV. The CDR3 DNA reads TGTGCCAGCAGCCCCGACAGGGCCAAACTGTTTTTT. This translates into CASSPDRAKLFF.

This clonotype was picked up many times. The rearrangement links TRBV12-3 or TRBV12-4 to TRBJ2-1; 8 bases map to TRBD1. V was pared by 3 bases and J by 6 bases, with 1 base of the junction left unmatched. This CDR3 comprises 13 residues. The CDR3 sequence is CASSLGQVNEQFF. DNA for the CDR3: TGTGCCAGCAGTTTGGGACAGGTCAATGAGCAGTTCTTC.

Details on this clonotype: One junction end disagrees with the germline gene, perhaps due to a read error. This chain joins TRBV20-1 and TRBJ2-1; 7 nucleotides agree with TRBD2. CDR1 is DFQATT and CDR2 is SNEGSKA in the germline V gene (reference sequence). The CDR3 length is 15 residues. The CDR3 region has the DNA TGCGGTGCTAGAGAACTAGCGAGCTCCTCCAATGAGCAGTTCTTC. Its protein product is CGARELASSSNEQFF.

In the case of this clonotype: The germline gene is not matched at one end of the junction; a read error may be the cause. In DNA form, the CDR3 reads TGTGCCAGCTCACCCTGGACTAGCGGGAGGTACAATGAGCGGTTCTTC. Amino acids: CASSPWTSGRYNERFF. The J gene is TRBJ2-1, the V gene TRBV18; the match to TRBD2 covers 14 bases. CDR1 is KGHSH, CDR2 LQKENI, per germline. The CDR3 has 16 residues.

This clonotype was picked up many times. This chain connects TRBV20-1 to TRBJ2-3, with 11 bases lining up with TRBD1. Germline trimming cut 5 bases from V and 3 bases from J; bases unmatched to any gene: 4. Looked up from germline, CDR1 is DFQATT and CDR2 is SNEGSKA (reference sequence). There are 14 residues in the CDR3. The CDR3 region has the DNA TGCAGTGCTCCGGGACAGGGGGGAACAGATACGCAGTATTTT. Protein sequence: CSAPGQGGTDTQYF.

The chain uses TRBV12-3 or TRBV12-4 and TRBJ2-5; possibly TRBD2 for D (7 bases). CDR3 length equals 16 residues. V was shortened by 6 bases and J by 5 bases, with 22 bases between the two germline ends. The CDR3 nucleotides are TGTGCCAGCAGGGTAGCGGGCAGGGGTTTTTTTGAGACCCAGTACTTC. This sequence encodes CASRVAGRGFFETQYF.

Worth noting for this clonotype: A read error may be the cause here, since a much bigger clone is one base away. CDR3 region: CAWTRTARNQPQHF. The CDR3 DNA is TGTGCCTGGACCAGGACAGCGCGCAATCAGCCCCAGCATTTT. The chain recombines TRBV30 with TRBJ1-5; TRBD1 is a possible D gene (6 bases). CDR3 size: 14 residues. Germline assignment: CDR1 GTSNPN and CDR2 SVGIG (reference sequence). V was clipped by 4 bases and J by 2 bases, with 12 bases between them.

V usage is TRBV2 and J usage is TRBJ1-3; 8 bases agree with TRBD1. The CDR3 length is 14 residues. The junction had 1 base not matched to a gene; V was cut back by 6 bases and J by 0 bases. Looked up from germline, CDR1 is SNHLY and CDR2 is FYNNEI. CDR3 amino acids: CASRGTGSGNTIYF. The CDR3 nucleotides read TGTGCCAGCAGGGGGACAGGCTCTGGAAACACCATATATTTT.

Concerning this clonotype: This may be a read error: a much more frequent sequence differs by one nucleotide. The rearrangement links TRBV4-1 to TRBJ2-1; a possible D gene is TRBD2 (5 bases). In germline, CDR1 is MGHRA, CDR2 YSYEKL. Trimming shortened V by 1 base and J by 12 bases, and 10 bases separated the two germline ends. The CDR3 contains 12 residues. This CDR3 is CASSQGEGGQFF. CDR3 bases: TGCGCCAGCAGCCAAGGTGAGGGCGGGCAGTTCTTC.

At least ten counts were recorded for this clonotype. The genes are TRBV7-2 and TRBJ2-5; TRBD2 matches 10 bases. V trimming: 3 bases; J trimming: 5 bases; junction bases outside the gene matches: 9. CDR1 is SGHTA and CDR2 is FQGNSA in the germline V gene. The CDR3 contains 16 residues. The CDR3 here is CASSFLPAGGQETQYF. The CDR3 region has the DNA TGTGCCAGCAGCTTCCTTCCAGCGGGGGGGCAGGAGACCCAGTACTTC.

The chain employs TRBV20-1 and TRBJ2-7; D might be TRBD2 (7 bases). Trimming removed 3 bases from V and 2 bases from J, with 11 bases in between. Germline CDR1 and CDR2: DFQATT and SNEGSKA (reference sequence). This CDR3 has 13 residues. Written as DNA, the CDR3 is TGCAGTGCTAGTACGGGGGGCCCCTACGAGCAGTACTTC. The encoded protein is CSASTGGPYEQYF.

This clonotype occurred a few times. This sequence may be a read error, since a much larger clone differs from it by one base. The chain is built from TRBV6-5 and TRBJ1-2; a weak D match, TRBD1 (5 bases). The CDR3 contains 13 residues. The germline V and J ends were trimmed by 10 bases and 4 bases, with 16 bases remaining between them. The germline gives CDR1 MNHEY, CDR2 SVGAGI. Written as DNA, the CDR3 is TGTGCCACGGGGCCGGGGGAATTCTATGGCTACACCTTC. This translates into CATGPGEFYGYTF.

As for this clonotype: It is likely a read error, because the conserved phenylalanine at the end of the CDR3 is missing. The genes are TRBV7-9 and TRBJ2-2; D unresolved. Germline V lookup: CDR1 SEHNR, CDR2 FQNEAQ (reference sequence). CDR3 size: 15 residues. CDR3 amino acids: CAGRLTRGNTGELFS. The CDR3 DNA reads as TGTGCCGGCAGATTAACGAGAGGGAACACCGGGGAGCTGTTTTCT.

The chain employs TRBV20-1 and TRBJ2-4; D gene uncertain. V gave up 5 bases and J gave up 2 bases, with 13 bases separating them. CDR1 and CDR2 (germline): DFQATT, SNEGSKA (reference sequence). The CDR3 has 14 residues. The CDR3 DNA reads as TGCAGTGCTGCCGGCGTATTAACCAAAAACATTCAGTACTTC. Protein: CSAAGVLTKNIQYF.

The sample holds a few counts of this clonotype. V usage is TRBV28 and J usage is TRBJ2-3; D is possibly TRBD2 (5 bases). Trimming removed 6 bases at V and 4 bases at J, with 11 bases between. Germline V CDR1 and CDR2: MDHEN, SYDVKM. CDR3 size: 13 residues. DNA for the CDR3: TGTGCCAGCAGCCTGGAACTAGCAGATACGCAGTATTTT. This translates into CASSLELADTQYF.

This clonotype was seen at least ten times. The genes are TRBV19 and TRBJ1-5, with a weak D call TRBD1 (5 bases). The CDR3 loop spans 15 amino acids. The V end lost 5 bases, the J end lost 0 bases, and 11 bases lay between the germline ends. CDR1 is LNHDA and CDR2 is SQIVND in the germline V gene (reference sequence). CDR3 DNA sequence: TGTGCCAGTAGTGTGACAGAGTATAGCAATCAGCCCCAGCATTTT. Translated, it gives CASSVTEYSNQPQHF.

This clonotype was seen ten or more times. The chain employs TRBV30 and TRBJ2-7; 10 bases map to TRBD2. Trimming removed 0 bases from V and 8 bases from J; junction bases left unmatched: 10. Germline CDR1 reads GTSNPN; CDR2 reads SVGIG (reference sequence). The CDR3 loop spans 15 amino acids. The CDR3 DNA follows: TGTGCCTGGAGTGTAGGCCTAGCGGGGGCCGAGCAGCAGTACTTC. Protein product: CAWSVGLAGAEQQYF. The entire variable domain, with the rest obtained from reference TRBV30 and TRBJ2-7, is as follows: SQTIHQWPATLVQPVGSPLSLECTVEGTSNPNLYWYRQAAGRGLQLLFYSVGIGQISSEVPQNLSASRPQDRQFILSSKKLLLSDSGFYLCAWSVGLAGAEQQYFGPGTRLTVT.

This chain links TRBV19 with TRBJ2-2; 7 nucleotides align to TRBD1. The V gene's germline CDR1 is LNHDA and CDR2 SQIVND (reference sequence). V lost 7 bases and J lost 6; bases outside the gene matches: 2. CDR3 length: 12 residues. Written as DNA, the CDR3 is TGTGCCAGTAAGGGGACAGCCGGGGAGCTGTTTTTT. Translation: CASKGTAGELFF.

This clonotype appeared many times. This sequence joins TRBV20-1 and TRBJ2-3; TRBD2 aligns across 12 bases. Germline trimming cut 1 base from V and 1 base from J; bases unmatched to any gene: 15. Germline CDR1 is DFQATT and CDR2 is SNEGSKA (reference sequence). CDR3 length: 20 amino acids. As DNA, the CDR3 is TGCAGTGCTAGAGGGGGGGATGGGCTAGCGGGAGGGCGGGGCACAGATACGCAGTATTTT. Its translation: CSARGGDGLAGGRGTDTQYF.

The table lists this clonotype with a few counts. A read error may explain this, as a much larger clone is one base away. V and J are TRBV20-1 and TRBJ1-2; possibly TRBD1 for D (6 bases). Germline-derived CDR1 and CDR2 are DFQATT and SNEGSKA (reference sequence). The CDR3 totals 15 residues. The ends were cut back, 0 bases at V and 7 bases at J, with 18 bases in the middle. The CDR3 is CSARDLGQGSGGYTF. CDR3 coding DNA: TGCAGTGCTAGAGATCTAGGGCAGGGGTCCGGTGGCTACACCTTC.

The gene calls are TRBV10-1 and TRBJ2-7; D remains unclear. Trimming pared 3 bases from V and 0 bases from J, leaving 9 bases between. The CDR3 runs 14 residues. The germline V gene has CDR1 WNHNN and CDR2 SYGVQD (reference sequence). Written as DNA, the CDR3 is TGCGCCAGCAGTGATGACCTCTACTCCTACGAGCAGTACTTC. Residues: CASSDDLYSYEQYF.

This clonotype has a count of ten or more. The chain couples TRBV29-1 to TRBJ2-3; D remains ambiguous. Germline CDR1 is SQVTM and CDR2 is ANQGSEA. The V end was cut by 8 bases, the J end by 0 bases, with 15 bases between. This CDR3 has 14 amino acids. In DNA form, the CDR3 reads TGCAGCTTCACAGTTTGGTCCAGCACAGATACGCAGTATTTT. It encodes CSFTVWSSTDTQYF.

Many counts were recorded for this clonotype. This chain links TRBV2 with TRBJ2-5, with D possibly called TRBD1 or TRBD2 (7 bases each). Germline V gene data show CDR1 as SNHLY and CDR2 as FYNNEI. Trimming took 6 bases from V and 5 from J, leaving 10 bases between them. The CDR3 has 12 amino acids. The CDR3 coding sequence is TGTGCCAGCAGGCAGGGGGGGGAGACCCAGTACTTC. This codes for CASRQGGETQYF.

This clonotype was found many times. The chain is built from TRBV30 and TRBJ1-2; D unresolved. The CDR3 is 13 residues long. Germline V gene sequence: CDR1 GTSNPN, CDR2 SVGIG (reference sequence). V lost 7 bases to trimming and J lost 2 bases, with 14 bases between them. The CDR3 region is CASTSMGNYGYTF. The CDR3 DNA reads TGTGCCTCTACGAGTATGGGGAACTATGGCTACACCTTC.

This clonotype was seen only once. At one of its ends the junction is not consistent with the germline gene, which may arise from a read error. The CDR3 coding sequence is TGTGCCAGCAATGAACGTGGGGACACTAGTTCGGGTGGCTACACCTTC. Translation gives CASNERGDTSSGGYTF. The chain has TRBV2 and TRBJ1-2; TRBD1 might be the D (6 bases). The CDR3 extends over 16 amino acids. Germline values: CDR1 SNHLY, CDR2 FYNNEI.

This clonotype has a count of ten or more. The chain carries TRBV4-1 and TRBJ1-6, with a tentative D call TRBD1 (5 bases). CDR3 length equals 15 residues. The germline V gene encodes CDR1 MGHRA and CDR2 YSYEKL. Trimming removed 4 bases from V and 7 bases from J, with 14 bases in between. The CDR3 region is CASSLVGGVNSPLHF. The DNA for the CDR3 is TGCGCCAGCAGCCTAGTTGGGGGGGTGAATTCACCCCTCCACTTT.

This clonotype was detected ten times or more. The genes are TRBV2 and TRBJ2-1, with 10 positions matching TRBD2. Germline loops: CDR1 SNHLY, CDR2 FYNNEI. J lost 7 bases, V lost 7 bases, and 7 bases had no gene match. The length of the CDR3 is 14 residues. As DNA, the CDR3 is TGTGCCAGCACAGCGGGGGGGCGGGGAAATGAGCAGTTCTTC. As protein: CASTAGGRGNEQFF.

Only a few counts were recorded for this clonotype. The V call is TRBV6-6, the J call TRBJ2-1; maybe TRBD1 (7 bases). This CDR3 contains 18 residues. Per the germline V gene, CDR1 is MNHNY and CDR2 is SVGAGI (reference sequence). Trimming took 3 bases from V and 6 from J, leaving 24 bases between them. The CDR3 loop is CASSYGGSPGQRFNEQFF. In nucleotides, the CDR3 is TGTGCCAGCAGTTATGGGGGGTCACCGGGACAGAGGTTCAATGAGCAGTTCTTC.

At least ten counts were recorded for this clonotype. The chain is built from TRBV10-3 and TRBJ2-2; D is uncertain. The CDR3 has 9 residues. V gave up 11 bases and J gave up 8 bases, with 6 bases separating them. Per the germline V gene, CDR1 is ENHRY and CDR2 is SYGVKD. CDR3 residues: CAARGELFF. For the CDR3, the DNA is TGTGCCGCCCGAGGGGAGCTGTTTTTT.